The 4 T cell receptor beta chains below come from one sample, sequenced in a study of blood T cell repertoires in COVID-19. Generated by immunoSEQ multiplex PCR, the TCRdb table keeps only in-frame clones and is missing some. The sample comprises about 100,000 clones, roughly 84% of which are singletons, and more than 10% rests with the top ten. The material sequenced was peripheral blood. Receptor source: a human donor in a cohort sampled during active COVID-19.

This clone was seen only a few times. J is TRBJ1-1 and V is TRBV6-5, with TRBD1 as a possible D gene (6 bases). CDR3 length: 14 amino acids. The ends were cut back, 6 bases at V and 9 bases at J, with 20 bases in the middle. In germline, CDR1 is MNHEY, CDR2 SVGAGI. CDR3 amino acids: CASRLNRDGNQAFF. CDR3 DNA: TGTGCCAGCAGGCTCAACAGGGACGGAAATCAAGCTTTCTTT.

The V and J genes are TRBV5-6 and TRBJ1-2; the match to TRBD1 covers 9 bases. V shed 4 bases, J shed 6 bases, and the junction held 7 bases outside the gene matches. Germline V gene lookup returns CDR1 SGHDT and CDR2 YYEEEE. CDR3 length: 14 residues. This chain's CDR3 is CASSQGQGTDGYTF. The DNA for the CDR3 is TGTGCCAGCAGCCAGGGACAGGGCACGGATGGCTACACCTTC.

The chain joins TRBV6-2 or TRBV6-3 to TRBJ1-5, with 10 bases aligning to TRBD1. The V segment lost 5 bases and the J segment 1 base; nucleotides outside the gene matches: 5. The CDR3 totals 16 residues. Germline values: CDR1 MNHEY, CDR2 SVGEGT. This CDR3 is CASSLRQGASNQPQHF. CDR3 nucleotide sequence: TGTGCCAGCAGTCTCCGACAGGGGGCCAGCAATCAGCCCCAGCATTTT.

The chain has TRBV3-1 (or the pseudogene TRBV3-2) and TRBJ2-7, with 13 bases identical to TRBD2. The CDR3 extends over 15 amino acids. Germline V lookup: CDR1 LGHDT, CDR2 YNNKEL (reference sequence). With V trimmed by 6 bases and J by 5 bases, 7 bases remained unmatched. CDR3 sequence reads: CASRPGTSGAHEQYF. CDR3 in DNA: TGTGCCAGCAGACCCGGGACTAGCGGGGCGCACGAGCAGTACTTC.